This T cell receptor beta chain was documented in a study of blood T cell repertoires in COVID-19. Original processing notes: For nucleated cells, counts were estimated from reference gene primer amplification. Using immunoSEQ multiplex PCR, the repertoire was profiled, and TCRdb retains in-frame clones only, with some absent. That table supplies the V and J calls and clone size; D and trimming were determined from the DNA. Here the sample spans about 97,000 clones, about 90% being singletons. V was pared by 6 bases and J by 4 bases, with 12 bases of the junction left unmatched. The CDR3 totals 15 residues. Germline values: CDR1 KGHSH, CDR2 LQKENI.

This receptor was identified in a man aged 50 to 59 with active COVID-19. Sequences were obtained from peripheral blood. The chain uses TRBV18 and TRBJ2-7, with 7 positions matching TRBD2. As DNA, the CDR3 is TGTGCCAGCTCCTACGGGGGGACTCTCCTATACGAGCAGTACTTC. It codes for CASSYGGTLLYEQYF. Based on the CDR3 plus reference TRBV18 and TRBJ2-7, the full variable domain is NAGVMQNPRHLVRRRGQEARLRCSPMKGHSHVYWYRQLPEEGLKFMVYLQKENIIDESGMPKERFSAEFPKEGPSILRIQQVVRGDSAAYFCASSYGGTLLYEQYFGPGTRLTVT.